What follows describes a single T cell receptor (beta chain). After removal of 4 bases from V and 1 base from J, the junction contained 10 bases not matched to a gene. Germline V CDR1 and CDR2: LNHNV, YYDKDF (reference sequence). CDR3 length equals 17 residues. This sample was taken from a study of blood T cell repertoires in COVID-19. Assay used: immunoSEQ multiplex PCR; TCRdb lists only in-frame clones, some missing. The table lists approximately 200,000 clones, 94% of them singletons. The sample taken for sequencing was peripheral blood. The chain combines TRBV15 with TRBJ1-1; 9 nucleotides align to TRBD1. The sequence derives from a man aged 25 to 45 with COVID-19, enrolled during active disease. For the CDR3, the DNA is TGTGCCACCAGCACCAGACAGGGGGATCAGGGGAACACTGAAGCTTTCTTT. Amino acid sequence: CATSTRQGDQGNTEAFF. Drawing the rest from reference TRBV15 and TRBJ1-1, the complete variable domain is DAMVIQNPRYQVTQFGKPVTLSCSQTLNHNVMYWYQQKSSQAPKLLFHYYDKDFNNEADTPDNFQSRRPNTSFCFLDIRSPGLGDTAMYLCATSTRQGDQGNTEAFFGQGTRLTVV.